This TCR beta chain was sequenced in a study of T cell responses to AZD1222 COVID-19 vaccine. Notes on the study in general: None of the repertoires were sampled until the peak T cell response had passed. Nearly half of spike-specific TCRs reportedly go after variant regions that carry no mutations.

Sequenced by immunoSEQ multiplex PCR; TCRdb stores in-frame clones only, minus some. The sample lists tens of thousands of clones; roughly 90% were seen once. As to this clone: The antigen is undetermined.

The CDR3 runs to 11 residues. The germline V gene encodes CDR1 MNHEY and CDR2 SVGAGI. V gave up 10 bases and J gave up 7 bases; unmatched junction bases: 2. The material sequenced was peripheral blood, taken 28 days after the second AZD1222 dose. The TCR originated in an adult who received the AZD1222 COVID-19 vaccine. This chain joins TRBV6-5 and TRBJ1-2, with TRBD1 matching over 11 bases. DNA for the CDR3: TGTGCCACGGGACAGGGGGGTGGCTACACCTTC. Translating gives CATGQGGGYTF.